A selection of T cell receptor beta chains follows, all from one sample in a study of cytomegalovirus exposure and HLA in healthy donors. Some clones are missing from TCRdb's copy, which holds only in-frame ones; the method was immunoSEQ multiplex PCR. Of around 94,000 clones listed, roughly 95% are singletons. The sequenced material came from PBMCs. The receptor set was obtained from a woman aged 18-30 years in good health and CMV-seronegative. Both conserved end residues are part of each CDR3. The order of the fields is V gene, J gene, D gene, clone size, CDR3 length, CDR3 DNA, CDR3 protein. D genes are given only for firm matches. Size is omitted from some rows. Given values are once, few, many or a class for expanded clones.

v_call: TRBV7-2; j_call: TRBJ2-2; d_call: .; clone_size: .; cdr3_length: 14; cdr3_nt: TGTGCCAGCAGACTAGCAAGTTACACCGGGGAGCTGTTTTTT; cdr3_aa: CASRLASYTGELFF
v_call: TRBV4-3; j_call: TRBJ1-2; d_call: .; clone_size: .; cdr3_length: 15; cdr3_nt: TGCGCCAGCAGCCAAGGACAGTATACCAACTATGGCTACACCTTC; cdr3_aa: CASSQGQYTNYGYTF
v_call: TRBV19; j_call: TRBJ1-1; d_call: .; clone_size: .; cdr3_length: 13; cdr3_nt: TGTGCCAGTACCTACGGACTCAACACTGAAGCTTTCTTT; cdr3_aa: CASTYGLNTEAFF
v_call: TRBV27; j_call: TRBJ2-7; d_call: .; clone_size: .; cdr3_length: 12; cdr3_nt: TGTGCCAGCAGTTCTGGACCGGCGGGGCAGTACTTC; cdr3_aa: CASSSGPAGQYF
v_call: TRBV5-1; j_call: TRBJ2-3; d_call: TRBD1; clone_size: .; cdr3_length: 14; cdr3_nt: TGCGCCAGCCGCTTAGGGACAGGGGAGGATACGCAGTATTTT; cdr3_aa: CASRLGTGEDTQYF
v_call: TRBV4-1; j_call: TRBJ1-3; d_call: TRBD1; clone_size: .; cdr3_length: 18; cdr3_nt: TGCGCCAGCAGCCAAGTTCCTAATACAGGGGTCGAAGGAAACACCATATATTTT; cdr3_aa: CASSQVPNTGVEGNTIYF
v_call: TRBV7-2; j_call: TRBJ2-1; d_call: .; clone_size: .; cdr3_length: 15; cdr3_nt: TGTGCCAGCAGCCCCGGACAGGGAGGGTACAATGAGCAGTTCTTC; cdr3_aa: CASSPGQGGYNEQFF
v_call: TRBV27; j_call: TRBJ2-1; d_call: TRBD2; clone_size: .; cdr3_length: 15; cdr3_nt: TGTGCCAGCAGTTTTACTAGCGGGAGCCGCAATGAGCAGTTCTTC; cdr3_aa: CASSFTSGSRNEQFF
v_call: TRBV30; j_call: TRBJ1-2; d_call: TRBD1; clone_size: .; cdr3_length: 14; cdr3_nt: TGTGCCTCCCATAGGACAGGGATCAACTATGGCTACACCTTC; cdr3_aa: CASHRTGINYGYTF
v_call: TRBV25-1; j_call: TRBJ2-3; d_call: TRBD1; clone_size: .; cdr3_length: 15; cdr3_nt: TGTGCCAGCAGTGAATGGCAGGGGGGCACAGATACGCAGTATTTT; cdr3_aa: CASSEWQGGTDTQYF
v_call: TRBV30; j_call: TRBJ2-7; d_call: TRBD1; clone_size: .; cdr3_length: 13; cdr3_nt: TGTGCCTGGAGTAGGGACAGCATCTACGAGCAGTACTTC; cdr3_aa: CAWSRDSIYEQYF
v_call: TRBV27; j_call: TRBJ2-1; d_call: TRBD2; clone_size: .; cdr3_length: 14; cdr3_nt: TGTGCCAGCAGTTTATCGATACTAGCGAATGAGCAGTTCTTC; cdr3_aa: CASSLSILANEQFF
v_call: TRBV7-2; j_call: TRBJ2-3; d_call: TRBD2; clone_size: .; cdr3_length: 18; cdr3_nt: TGTGCCAGCAGCTTAGGGGAAACTAGCGGGGGATACACAGATACGCAGTATTTT; cdr3_aa: CASSLGETSGGYTDTQYF
v_call: TRBV19; j_call: TRBJ1-5; d_call: TRBD1; clone_size: once; cdr3_length: 17; cdr3_nt: TGTGCCAGTAGTATCCGGACAGGGGGAATCGGCAATCAGCCCCAGCATTTT; cdr3_aa: CASSIRTGGIGNQPQHF
v_call: TRBV9; j_call: TRBJ2-1; d_call: TRBD1; clone_size: once; cdr3_length: 16; cdr3_nt: TGTGCCAGCAGCGCACCGAGTGGACAGGGGTGGAATGAGCAGTTCTTC; cdr3_aa: CASSAPSGQGWNEQFF
v_call: TRBV25-1; j_call: TRBJ2-7; d_call: TRBD2; clone_size: .; cdr3_length: 16; cdr3_nt: TGTGCCAGCAGTGACTTTGGGACTAGCGGGATCTACGAGCAGTACTTC; cdr3_aa: CASSDFGTSGIYEQYF
v_call: TRBV27; j_call: TRBJ2-7; d_call: TRBD1; clone_size: .; cdr3_length: 13; cdr3_nt: TGTGCCAGCAGTCACAGACAGGGGTACGAGCAGTACTTC; cdr3_aa: CASSHRQGYEQYF
v_call: TRBV21-1; j_call: TRBJ2-7; d_call: .; clone_size: once; cdr3_length: 19; cdr3_nt: TGTGCCAGCAGCAACTGGGAGGGGGTCGCTTCCGACCTGTCCTACGAGCAGTACTTC; cdr3_aa: CASSNWEGVASDLSYEQYF
v_call: TRBV5-1; j_call: TRBJ2-7; d_call: TRBD2; clone_size: .; cdr3_length: 14; cdr3_nt: TGCGCCAGCAGCTTGGCGGTAGCGGGAGACGAGCAGTACTTC; cdr3_aa: CASSLAVAGDEQYF
v_call: TRBV18; j_call: TRBJ2-7; d_call: .; clone_size: .; cdr3_length: 15; cdr3_nt: TGTGCCAGCTCACCGAACCCCAGCGGCTCCTACGAGCAGTACTTC; cdr3_aa: CASSPNPSGSYEQYF